These 18 T cell receptor beta chains share one sample of origin, sequenced in a study of blood T cell repertoires in COVID-19. The table came from immunoSEQ multiplex PCR; TCRdb's copy has only in-frame clones and leaves some out. The data show approximately 62,000 clones, about 90% seen once. The sample taken for sequencing was peripheral blood. Receptors originate from a man in his sixties with acute or convalescent COVID-19.

J is TRBJ1-5 and V is TRBV27, with TRBD1 identical over 10 bases. Germline loops: CDR1 MNHEY, CDR2 SMNVEV (reference sequence). V dropped 1 base and J dropped 5; count of bases not matched to a gene: 2. This CDR3 spans 15 amino acids. CDR3 loop: CASSLYGTGDQPQHF. CDR3 coding DNA: TGTGCCAGCAGTTTATACGGGACAGGGGATCAGCCCCAGCATTTT.

V gene TRBV27 combines with J gene TRBJ1-2, with a weak D call TRBD1 (6 bases). This CDR3 has 15 residues. CDR1 is MNHEY, CDR2 SMNVEV, per germline (reference sequence). Trimming pared 5 bases from V and 4 bases from J, leaving 17 bases between. The CDR3 spells CASSPTGSGPYGYTF. The CDR3 coding sequence is TGTGCCAGCAGTCCCACAGGGAGTGGCCCCTATGGCTACACCTTC.

The chain combines TRBV6-2 or TRBV6-3 with TRBJ2-4; TRBD2 matches at 8 bases. Germline loops: CDR1 MNHEY, CDR2 SVGEGT. The CDR3 contains 19 residues. V dropped 2 bases and J dropped 7; count of bases not matched to a gene: 19. This CDR3 reads CASSYASGWAGGRENIQYF. CDR3 sequence (DNA): TGTGCCAGCAGTTACGCTAGCGGGTGGGCGGGGGGAAGGGAGAACATTCAGTACTTC.

The V gene is TRBV18, the J gene TRBJ1-4; TRBD1 matches 7 bases. This CDR3 region has 16 residues. The V segment lost 1 base and the J segment 0 bases; nucleotides outside the gene matches: 2. Germline lookup yields CDR1 KGHSH and CDR2 LQKENI. CDR3 region: CASSPLGTATNEKLFF. The CDR3 bases are TGTGCCAGCTCACCACTCGGGACAGCAACTAATGAAAAACTGTTTTTT.

The chain has TRBV5-1 and TRBJ2-7, with a possible D match to TRBD1 (6 bases). The CDR3 has 15 residues. The germline V and J ends were trimmed by 1 base and 2 bases, with 13 bases remaining between them. CDR1 and CDR2 (germline): SGHRS, YFSETQ. The CDR3 is CASSLRGQPTYEQYF. The CDR3 nucleotides read TGCGCCAGCAGCTTGAGAGGACAGCCTACCTACGAGCAGTACTTC.

This sequence joins TRBV7-9 and TRBJ2-7; tentative D call: TRBD2 (6 bases). This CDR3 spans 14 amino acids. From germline, CDR1 is SEHNR and CDR2 FQNEAQ (reference sequence). V was trimmed by 5 bases and J by 4 bases, leaving 15 bases between them. CDR3 region: CASSPGVFSYEQYF. The CDR3 coding sequence is TGTGCCAGCAGCCCGGGGGTTTTTTCATACGAGCAGTACTTC. The whole variable domain, remainder taken from reference TRBV7-9 and TRBJ2-7, is DTGVSQNPRHKITKRGQNVTFRCDPISEHNRLYWYRQTLGQGPEFLTYFQNEAQLEKSRLLSDRFSAERPKGSFSTLEIQRTEQGDSAMYLCASSPGVFSYEQYFGPGTRLTVT.

The CDR3 coding sequence is TGTGCCAGTAGTATATCGGCAGGAAGCAATCAGCCCCAGCATTTT. This codes for CASSISAGSNQPQHF. V is TRBV19 and J is TRBJ1-5, with D uncertain. The CDR3 has 15 amino acids. Deletions cut 2 bases from V and 1 base from J, with 9 bases between. The germline V gene encodes CDR1 LNHDA and CDR2 SQIVND (reference sequence).

This chain joins TRBV29-1 and TRBJ2-4; D is undetermined. The CDR3 is 12 amino acids. Germline lookup yields CDR1 SQVTM and CDR2 ANQGSEA. V was cut by 1 base and J by 4 bases, with 5 bases left in between. CDR3 sequence: CSVEVGKNIQYF. The CDR3, as DNA: TGCAGCGTTGAAGTCGGGAAAAACATTCAGTACTTC.

The chain has TRBV29-1 and TRBJ2-1; 12 positions agree with TRBD2. This CDR3 has 16 residues. CDR1 is SQVTM and CDR2 is ANQGSEA in the germline V gene. Trimming cost V 6 bases and J 0 bases; bases outside gene matches: 6. The CDR3 nucleotides are TGCAGCGTAGCGACTAGCGGGAGAGACTCCTACAATGAGCAGTTCTTC. Protein product: CSVATSGRDSYNEQFF.

V is TRBV7-2 and J is TRBJ1-5; D gene ambiguous. Germline assignment: CDR1 SGHTA and CDR2 FQGNSA. Trimming removed 2 bases at V and 3 bases at J, with 20 bases between. This CDR3 has 18 residues. The CDR3 spells CASSLIPPVPGTNQPQHF. CDR3 DNA sequence: TGTGCCAGCAGCTTAATCCCCCCGGTCCCAGGCACCAATCAGCCCCAGCATTTT. Supplemented by reference TRBV7-2 and TRBJ1-5, the full variable domain reads GAGVSQSPSNKVTEKGKDVELRCDPISGHTALYWYRQSLGQGLEFLIYFQGNSAPDKSGLPSDRFSAERTGGSVSTLTIQRTQQEDSAVYLCASSLIPPVPGTNQPQHFGDGTRLSIL.

The rearrangement links TRBV20-1 to TRBJ1-2; D ambiguous. The V end lost 3 bases, the J end lost 7 bases, and 15 bases lay between the germline ends. Germline CDR1 DFQATT, CDR2 SNEGSKA (reference sequence). This CDR3 is built from 13 residues. The CDR3 coding sequence is TGCAGTGCTAGTATGCGGGCTGTTACTGGCTACACCTTC. Translation: CSASMRAVTGYTF.

This sequence joins TRBV15 and TRBJ1-3; D possibly corresponds to TRBD1 (6 bases). Trimming cost V 1 base and J 4 bases, with 11 bases left between them. Germline CDR1 reads LNHNV; CDR2 reads YYDKDF (reference sequence). The CDR3 contains 15 residues. In DNA form, the CDR3 reads TGTGCCACCAGCAGAGGGTGGGGGCGAGGAAACACCATATATTTT. This translates into CATSRGWGRGNTIYF.

The rearrangement links TRBV4-1 to TRBJ1-5; D unclear. The CDR3 totals 14 residues. V lost 3 bases, J lost 6 bases, and 12 bases lay in between. The V gene's germline CDR1 is MGHRA and CDR2 YSYEKL. CDR3 sequence (DNA): TGCGCCAGCAGCCACGACAACCAAGGTCAGCCCCAGCATTTT. Its protein is CASSHDNQGQPQHF.

J is TRBJ1-4 and V is TRBV7-8, with 9 nucleotides matching TRBD1. Germline V gives CDR1 SGHVS, CDR2 FQNEAQ. V gave up 1 base and J gave up 8 bases; unmatched junction bases: 2. CDR3 length: 14 residues. In DNA, the CDR3 is TGTGCCAGCAGCTTAGGACAGGGGGGCGAAAAACTGTTTTTT. Amino acids: CASSLGQGGEKLFF.

V and J are TRBV5-6 and TRBJ2-6, with D tentatively TRBD1 (5 bases). The CDR3 is 15 residues long. V shed 4 bases and J shed 0 bases, with 8 bases lying between them. The germline CDR1 and CDR2 sequences are SGHDT and YYEEEE. The CDR3: CASSGDSSGANVLTF. The DNA for the CDR3 is TGTGCCAGCAGCGGCGACAGCTCTGGGGCCAACGTCCTGACTTTC.

This clone turned up a few times. The chain carries TRBV28 and TRBJ2-2, with 11 bases aligning to TRBD2. Per the germline V gene, CDR1 is MDHEN and CDR2 is SYDVKM. This CDR3 has 16 residues. With 6 bases clipped from V and 4 bases from J, the junction kept 7 bases outside the gene matches. This chain's CDR3 is CASRTGLAGVTGELFF. The CDR3, as DNA: TGTGCCAGCAGAACAGGACTAGCGGGTGTCACCGGGGAGCTGTTTTTT.

The rearrangement links TRBV18 to TRBJ2-3; a weak D match, TRBD2 (6 bases). The CDR3 is made up of 14 amino acids. V was shortened by 6 bases and J by 0 bases, with 10 bases between the two germline ends. Germline CDR1 reads KGHSH; CDR2 reads LQKENI. CDR3 sequence: CASSRDRSTDTQYF. In DNA form, the CDR3 reads TGTGCCAGCTCGCGGGACCGAAGCACAGATACGCAGTATTTT.

The gene calls are TRBV29-1 and TRBJ1-1; D unclear. CDR1 is SQVTM, CDR2 ANQGSEA, per germline. Trimming left V 1 base short and J 11 bases short, with 8 bases between. This CDR3 has 10 residues. CDR3 nucleotide sequence: TGCAGCGTTGAAGTACCGGGTGCTTTCTTT. This gives the protein CSVEVPGAFF.